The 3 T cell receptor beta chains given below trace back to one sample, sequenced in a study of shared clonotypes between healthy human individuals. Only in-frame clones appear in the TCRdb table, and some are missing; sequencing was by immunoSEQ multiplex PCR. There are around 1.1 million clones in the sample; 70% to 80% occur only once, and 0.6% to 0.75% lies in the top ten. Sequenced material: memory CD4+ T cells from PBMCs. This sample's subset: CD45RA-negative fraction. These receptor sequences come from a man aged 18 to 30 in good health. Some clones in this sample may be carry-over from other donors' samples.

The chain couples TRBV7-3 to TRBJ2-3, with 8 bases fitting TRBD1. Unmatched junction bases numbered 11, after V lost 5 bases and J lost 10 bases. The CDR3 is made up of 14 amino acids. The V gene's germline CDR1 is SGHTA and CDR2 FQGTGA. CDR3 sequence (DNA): TGTGCCAGCAGCCTACAGGGGGTCGAGGGTTCGCAGTATTTT. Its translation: CASSLQGVEGSQYF.

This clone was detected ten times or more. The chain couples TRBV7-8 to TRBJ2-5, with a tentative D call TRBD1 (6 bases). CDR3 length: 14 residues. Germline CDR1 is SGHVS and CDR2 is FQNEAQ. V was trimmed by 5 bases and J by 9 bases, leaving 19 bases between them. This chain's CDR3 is CASSPLTGPGAQYF. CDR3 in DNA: TGTGCCAGCAGCCCCCTGACGGGCCCAGGGGCCCAGTACTTC.

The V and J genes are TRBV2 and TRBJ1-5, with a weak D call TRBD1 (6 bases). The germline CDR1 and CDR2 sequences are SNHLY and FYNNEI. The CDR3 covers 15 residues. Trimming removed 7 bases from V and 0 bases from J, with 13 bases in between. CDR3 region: CASNQDRYSNQPQHF. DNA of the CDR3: TGTGCCAGCAACCAGGACAGATATAGCAATCAGCCCCAGCATTTT. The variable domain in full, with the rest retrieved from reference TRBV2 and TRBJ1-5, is EPEVTQTPSHQVTQMGQEVILRCVPISNHLYFYWYRQILGQKVEFLVSFYNNEISEKSEIFDDQFSVERPDGSNFTLKIRSTKLEDSAMYFCASNQDRYSNQPQHFGDGTRLSIL.